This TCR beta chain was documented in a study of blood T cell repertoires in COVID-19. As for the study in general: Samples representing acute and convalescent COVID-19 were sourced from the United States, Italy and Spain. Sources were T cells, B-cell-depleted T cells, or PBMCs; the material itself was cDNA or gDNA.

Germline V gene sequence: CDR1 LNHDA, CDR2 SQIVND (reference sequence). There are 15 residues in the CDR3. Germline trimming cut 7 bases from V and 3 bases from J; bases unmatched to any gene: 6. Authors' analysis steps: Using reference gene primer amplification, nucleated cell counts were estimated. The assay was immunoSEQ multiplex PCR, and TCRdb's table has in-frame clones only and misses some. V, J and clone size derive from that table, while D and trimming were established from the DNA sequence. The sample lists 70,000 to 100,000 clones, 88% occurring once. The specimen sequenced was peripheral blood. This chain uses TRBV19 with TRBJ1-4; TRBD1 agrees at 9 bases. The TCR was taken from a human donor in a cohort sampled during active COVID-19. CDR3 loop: CASIDGTGSNEKLFF. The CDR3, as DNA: TGTGCCAGTATCGACGGGACAGGGTCTAATGAAAAACTGTTTTTT. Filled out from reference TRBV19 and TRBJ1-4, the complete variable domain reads DGGITQSPKYLFRKEGQNVTLSCEQNLNHDAMYWYRQDPGQGLRLIYYSQIVNDFQKGDIAEGYSVSREKKESFPLTVTSAQKNPTAFYLCASIDGTGSNEKLFFGSGTQLSVL.